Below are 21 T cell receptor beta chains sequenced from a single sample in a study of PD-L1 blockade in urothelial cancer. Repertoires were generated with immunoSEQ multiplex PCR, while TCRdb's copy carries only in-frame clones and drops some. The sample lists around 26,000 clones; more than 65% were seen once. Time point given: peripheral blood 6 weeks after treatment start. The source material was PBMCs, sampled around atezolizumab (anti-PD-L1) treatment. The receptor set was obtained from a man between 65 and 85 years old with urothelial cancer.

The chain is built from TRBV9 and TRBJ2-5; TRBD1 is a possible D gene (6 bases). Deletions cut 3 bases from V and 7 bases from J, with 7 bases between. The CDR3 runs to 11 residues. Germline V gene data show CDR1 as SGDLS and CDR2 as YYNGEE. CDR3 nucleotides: TGTGCCAGCAGCGGAGGGGGGACCCAGTACTTC. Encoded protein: CASSGGGTQYF.

Here the CDR3 reads CASRDGDSGNTIYF. DNA for the CDR3: TGTGCCAGCAGGGACGGGGACTCTGGAAACACCATATATTTT. The V gene is TRBV6-5, the J gene TRBJ1-3; D is uncertain. V dropped 6 bases and J dropped 0 bases, with 9 bases sitting between them. Germline CDR1 and CDR2: MNHEY and SVGAGI. The CDR3 is 14 amino acids.

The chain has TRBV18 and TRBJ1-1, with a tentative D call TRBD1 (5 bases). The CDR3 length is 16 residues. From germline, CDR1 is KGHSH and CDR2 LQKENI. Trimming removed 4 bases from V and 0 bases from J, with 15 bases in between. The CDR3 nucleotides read TGTGCCAGCTCACGCCGCCAGGGCTTTATGAACACTGAAGCTTTCTTT. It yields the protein CASSRRQGFMNTEAFF.

The CDR3 DNA reads TGTGCCATCACCTCGACAGGGAACTATGGCTACACCTTC. It yields the protein CAITSTGNYGYTF. This chain links TRBV10-3 with TRBJ1-2; 7 positions agree with TRBD1. CDR3 length: 13 amino acids. With V trimmed by 7 bases and J by 2 bases, 4 bases remained unmatched. Germline values: CDR1 ENHRY, CDR2 SYGVKD.

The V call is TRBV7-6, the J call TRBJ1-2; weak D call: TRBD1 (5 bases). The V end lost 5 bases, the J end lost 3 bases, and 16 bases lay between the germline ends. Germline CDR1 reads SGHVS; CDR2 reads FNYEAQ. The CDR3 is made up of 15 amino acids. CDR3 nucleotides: TGTGCCAGCAGCATTAGGGGATCCGGAGACTATGGCTACACCTTC. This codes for CASSIRGSGDYGYTF.

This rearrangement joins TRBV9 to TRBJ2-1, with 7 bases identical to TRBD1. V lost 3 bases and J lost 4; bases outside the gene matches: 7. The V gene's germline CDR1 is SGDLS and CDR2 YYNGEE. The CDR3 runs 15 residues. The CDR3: CASSAGTEMYNEQFF. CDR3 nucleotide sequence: TGTGCCAGCAGCGCCGGGACAGAAATGTACAATGAGCAGTTCTTC. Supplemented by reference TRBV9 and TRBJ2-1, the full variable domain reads DSGVTQTPKHLITATGQRVTLRCSPRSGDLSVYWYQQSLDQGLQFLIQYYNGEERAKGNILERFSAQQFPDLHSELNLSSLELGDSALYFCASSAGTEMYNEQFFGPGTRLTVL.

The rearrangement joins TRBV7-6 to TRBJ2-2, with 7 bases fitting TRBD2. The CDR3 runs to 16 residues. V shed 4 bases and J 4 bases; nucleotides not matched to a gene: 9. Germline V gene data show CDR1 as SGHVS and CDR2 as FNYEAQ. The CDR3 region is CASSSSSSGTTGELFF. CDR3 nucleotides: TGTGCCAGCAGCTCCTCCTCTAGCGGCACCACCGGGGAGCTGTTTTTT.

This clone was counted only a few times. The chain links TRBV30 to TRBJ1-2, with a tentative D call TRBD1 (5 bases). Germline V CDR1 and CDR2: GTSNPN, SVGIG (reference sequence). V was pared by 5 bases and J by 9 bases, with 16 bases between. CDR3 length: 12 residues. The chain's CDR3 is CAWAPGAGSYTF. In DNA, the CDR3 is TGTGCCTGGGCTCCTGGGGCAGGGAGCTACACCTTC. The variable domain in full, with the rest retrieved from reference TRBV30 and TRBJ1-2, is SQTIHQWPATLVQPVGSPLSLECTVEGTSNPNLYWYRQAAGRGLQLLFYSVGIGQISSEVPQNLSASRPQDRQFILSSKKLLLSDSGFYLCAWAPGAGSYTFGSGTRLTVV.

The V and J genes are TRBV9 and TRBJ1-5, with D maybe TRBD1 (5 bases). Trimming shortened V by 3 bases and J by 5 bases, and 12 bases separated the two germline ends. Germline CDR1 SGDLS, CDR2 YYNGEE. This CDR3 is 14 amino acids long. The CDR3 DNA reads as TGTGCCAGCAGCGAGGGCAGGGCTGATCAGCCCCAGCATTTT. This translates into CASSEGRADQPQHF.

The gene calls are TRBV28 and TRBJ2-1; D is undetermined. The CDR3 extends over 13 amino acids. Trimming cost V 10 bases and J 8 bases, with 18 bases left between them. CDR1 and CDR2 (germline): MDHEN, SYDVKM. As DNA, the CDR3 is TGTGCCACCCCCAATGGTGTAGTCGATGAGCAGTTCTTC. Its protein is CATPNGVVDEQFF.

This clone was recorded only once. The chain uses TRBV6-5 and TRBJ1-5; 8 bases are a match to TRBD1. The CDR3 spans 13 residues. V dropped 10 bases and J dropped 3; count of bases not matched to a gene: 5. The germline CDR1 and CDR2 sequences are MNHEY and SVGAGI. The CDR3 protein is CATRTGYNQPQHF. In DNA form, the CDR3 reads TGTGCCACCCGGACAGGGTACAATCAGCCCCAGCATTTT.

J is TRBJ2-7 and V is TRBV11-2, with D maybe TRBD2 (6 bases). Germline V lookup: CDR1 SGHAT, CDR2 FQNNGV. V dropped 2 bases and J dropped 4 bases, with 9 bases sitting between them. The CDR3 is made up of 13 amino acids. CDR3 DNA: TGTGCCAGCAGCTTACTGGCGGGGTACGAGCAGTACTTC. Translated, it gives CASSLLAGYEQYF.

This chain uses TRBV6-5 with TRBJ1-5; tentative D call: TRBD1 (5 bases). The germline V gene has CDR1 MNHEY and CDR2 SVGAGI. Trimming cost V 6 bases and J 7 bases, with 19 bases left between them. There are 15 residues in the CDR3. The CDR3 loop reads CASSTDPGGEQPQHF. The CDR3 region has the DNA TGTGCCAGCAGCACTGACCCGGGGGGGGAACAGCCCCAGCATTTT.

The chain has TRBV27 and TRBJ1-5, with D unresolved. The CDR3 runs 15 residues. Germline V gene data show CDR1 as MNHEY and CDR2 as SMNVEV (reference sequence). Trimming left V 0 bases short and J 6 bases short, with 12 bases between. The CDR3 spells CASSLSVRGSQPQHF. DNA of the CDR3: TGTGCCAGCAGTTTATCGGTAAGAGGGAGTCAGCCCCAGCATTTT.

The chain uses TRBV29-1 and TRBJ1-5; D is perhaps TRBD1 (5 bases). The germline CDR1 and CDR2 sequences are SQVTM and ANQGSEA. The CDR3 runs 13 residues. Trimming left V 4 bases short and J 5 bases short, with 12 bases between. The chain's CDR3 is CSVAGGVDQPQHF. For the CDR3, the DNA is TGCAGCGTTGCGGGGGGGGTAGATCAGCCCCAGCATTTT.

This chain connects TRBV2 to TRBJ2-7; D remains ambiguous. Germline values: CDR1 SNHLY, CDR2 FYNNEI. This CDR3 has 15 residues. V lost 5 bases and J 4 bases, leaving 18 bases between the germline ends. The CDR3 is CASSQDTNVLYEQYF. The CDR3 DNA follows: TGTGCCAGCAGTCAAGATACTAACGTCTTATACGAGCAGTACTTC. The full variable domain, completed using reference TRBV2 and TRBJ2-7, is EPEVTQTPSHQVTQMGQEVILRCVPISNHLYFYWYRQILGQKVEFLVSFYNNEISEKSEIFDDQFSVERPDGSNFTLKIRSTKLEDSAMYFCASSQDTNVLYEQYFGPGTRLTVT.

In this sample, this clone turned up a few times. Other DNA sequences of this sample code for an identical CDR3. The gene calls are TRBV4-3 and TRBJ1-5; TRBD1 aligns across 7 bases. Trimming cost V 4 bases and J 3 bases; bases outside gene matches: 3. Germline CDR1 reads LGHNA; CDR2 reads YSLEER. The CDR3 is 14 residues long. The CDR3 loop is CASSLTGVNQPQHF. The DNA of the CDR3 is TGCGCCAGCAGCCTAACAGGGGTCAATCAGCCCCAGCATTTT.

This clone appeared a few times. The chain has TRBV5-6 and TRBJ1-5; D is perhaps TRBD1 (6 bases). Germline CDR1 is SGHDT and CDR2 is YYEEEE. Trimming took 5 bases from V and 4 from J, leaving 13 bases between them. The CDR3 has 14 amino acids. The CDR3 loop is CASSRTGPNQPQHF. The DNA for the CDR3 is TGTGCCAGCAGTCGTACAGGGCCAAATCAGCCCCAGCATTTT.

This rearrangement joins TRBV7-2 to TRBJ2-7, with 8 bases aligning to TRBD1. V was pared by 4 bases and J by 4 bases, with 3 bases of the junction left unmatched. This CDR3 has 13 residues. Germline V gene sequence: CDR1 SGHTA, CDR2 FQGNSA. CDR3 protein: CASSSDRVYEQYF. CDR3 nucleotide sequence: TGTGCCAGCAGCTCGGACAGGGTGTACGAGCAGTACTTC.

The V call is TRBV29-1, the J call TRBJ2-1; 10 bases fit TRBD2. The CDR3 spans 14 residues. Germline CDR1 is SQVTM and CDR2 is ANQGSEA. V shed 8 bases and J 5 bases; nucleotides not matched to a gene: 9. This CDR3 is CSTSRTSGNNEQFF. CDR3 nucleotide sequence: TGCAGCACATCTAGGACTAGCGGAAACAATGAGCAGTTCTTC.

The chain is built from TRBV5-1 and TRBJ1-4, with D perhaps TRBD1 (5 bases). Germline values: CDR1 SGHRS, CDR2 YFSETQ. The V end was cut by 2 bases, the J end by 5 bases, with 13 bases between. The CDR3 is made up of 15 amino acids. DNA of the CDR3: TGCGCCAGCAGCTTTGACAGATCCTTGAATGAAAAACTGTTTTTT. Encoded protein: CASSFDRSLNEKLFF.